Following are 4 T cell receptor beta chains from one sample sequenced in a study of blood T cells in healthy people across ages. A second roughly 7 to 12 cycle PCR used barcoded and J-beta primers. TCRdb analysed the 5' RACE reads with MiXCR anew, one entry per CDR3 protein. The top ten clones hold about 20% of a sample with hundreds of thousands of distinct CDR3 sequences, more than 45% of them seen once. Sequenced sample: blood. The receptors stem from a man aged 25 to 40 in good health.

The chain recombines TRBV20-1 with TRBJ2-7; D is ambiguous. The germline V gene has CDR1 DFQATT and CDR2 SNEGSKA (reference sequence). The CDR3 length is 14 residues. Deletions cut 1 base from V and 0 bases from J, with 10 bases between. CDR3 sequence (DNA): TGCAGTGCTAGAGGTAGGCGGAGCTCCTACGAGCAGTACTTC. It yields the protein CSARGRRSSYEQYF.

This clonotype has at least ten counts. V is TRBV7-2 and J is TRBJ2-7; 10 bases align to TRBD2. The J segment lost 5 bases and the V segment lost 7 bases, leaving 11 bases of the junction unmatched. In germline, CDR1 is SGHTA, CDR2 FQGNSA. This CDR3 is 15 amino acids long. The CDR3 loop reads CASTPSAGGSNEQYF. CDR3 sequence (DNA): TGTGCCAGCACCCCCTCAGCGGGGGGGTCGAACGAGCAGTACTTC.

This chain links TRBV28 with TRBJ2-1; 10 bases map to TRBD2. This CDR3 contains 15 residues. Losses at the gene ends were 5 bases for V and 8 bases for J; bases not matched to a gene: 9. CDR1 and CDR2 from the germline V gene are MDHEN and SYDVKM. The DNA for the CDR3 is TGTGCCAGCAGTAATAGCGGGAGGCCGGGAGATGAGCAGTTCTTC. Translated: CASSNSGRPGDEQFF.

J is TRBJ2-7 and V is TRBV4-2, with 8 bases fitting TRBD1. With 6 bases clipped from V and 0 bases from J, the junction kept 13 bases outside the gene matches. Germline-derived CDR1 and CDR2 are LGHNA and YNFKEQ. This CDR3 is 17 amino acids long. The chain's CDR3 is CASSTRETGASSYEQYF. DNA for the CDR3: TGTGCCAGCAGTACTAGAGAGACAGGGGCCTCCTCCTACGAGCAGTACTTC.